Below are 21 T cell receptor beta chains sequenced from a single sample in a study of blood T cell repertoires in COVID-19. Assay used: immunoSEQ multiplex PCR; TCRdb lists only in-frame clones, some missing. The data show 45,000 to 65,000 clones, about 88% seen once. Specimen: peripheral blood. These receptors originate from a man in his 60s with active COVID-19.

The V call is TRBV5-1, the J call TRBJ2-5, with D unresolved. Germline CDR1 and CDR2: SGHRS and YFSETQ. Between the trimmed V and J ends, which lost 1 base and 5 bases, there was a span of 9 bases. This CDR3 spans 13 amino acids. CDR3 DNA: TGCGCCAGCAGCTTGAGTAGTTGGGAGACCCAGTACTTC. Its translation is CASSLSSWETQYF.

The rearrangement uses TRBV7-9 and TRBJ2-5, with TRBD2 matching over 8 bases. Losses at the gene ends were 3 bases for V and 5 bases for J; bases not matched to a gene: 5. Germline values: CDR1 SEHNR, CDR2 FQNEAQ (reference sequence). The CDR3 is 14 amino acids. CDR3 in DNA: TGTGCCAGCAGCTTTGGGACTAGTGGGGAGACCCAGTACTTC. It is translated as CASSFGTSGETQYF.

This clone was seen more than once but under ten times. The chain carries TRBV4-3 and TRBJ1-5; no definite D call. The CDR3 has 15 residues. Trimming shortened V by 0 bases and J by 5 bases, and 11 bases separated the two germline ends. CDR1 and CDR2 (germline): LGHNA, YSLEER. CDR3 nucleotides: TGCGCCAGCAGCCAAGATTGGCCAGCGTATCAGCCCCAGCATTTT. The encoded protein is CASSQDWPAYQPQHF.

The V call is TRBV18, the J call TRBJ1-5; 7 positions match TRBD1. Germline assignment: CDR1 KGHSH and CDR2 LQKENI. CDR3 size: 13 residues. V shed 11 bases and J 3 bases; nucleotides not matched to a gene: 7. For the CDR3, the DNA is TGTGCCGCATCAACAGGGGTCAATCAGCCCCAGCATTTT. As protein: CAASTGVNQPQHF. Using reference TRBV18 and TRBJ1-5 for the parts outside the CDR3, the full variable domain is NAGVMQNPRHLVRRRGQEARLRCSPMKGHSHVYWYRQLPEEGLKFMVYLQKENIIDESGMPKERFSAEFPKEGPSILRIQQVVRGDSAAYFCAASTGVNQPQHFGDGTRLSIL.

The genes are TRBV15 and TRBJ1-1; D unclear. Germline loops: CDR1 LNHNV, CDR2 YYDKDF (reference sequence). CDR3 length: 14 residues. Trimming took off 1 base at V and 4 bases at J, with 10 bases between the two ends. For the CDR3, the DNA is TGTGCCACCAGCAGAGTCGGCGGGTTCACTGAAGCTTTCTTT. Translation: CATSRVGGFTEAFF.

This chain uses TRBV19 with TRBJ2-1; the D gene is possibly TRBD1 (7 bases). The CDR3 runs 15 residues. V was shortened by 6 bases and J by 4 bases, with 16 bases between the two germline ends. Germline V gives CDR1 LNHDA, CDR2 SQIVND (reference sequence). The CDR3 DNA follows: TGTGCCAGTAGGGGGGGACAGTCTCTTTACAATGAGCAGTTCTTC. This encodes CASRGGQSLYNEQFF.

This chain connects TRBV5-1 to TRBJ2-7, with D possibly being TRBD1 (6 bases). The ends were cut back, 2 bases at V and 2 bases at J, with 11 bases in the middle. Germline V gives CDR1 SGHRS, CDR2 YFSETQ. This CDR3 region has 14 residues. CDR3: CASSLSRQAYEQYF. The CDR3 bases are TGCGCCAGCAGCTTAAGCCGACAGGCCTACGAGCAGTACTTC. The full variable domain, with the rest looked up from reference TRBV5-1 and TRBJ2-7, is KAGVTQTPRYLIKTRGQQVTLSCSPISGHRSVSWYQQTPGQGLQFLFEYFSETQRNKGNFPGRFSGRQFSNSRSEMNVSTLELGDSALYLCASSLSRQAYEQYFGPGTRLTVT.

The table lists this clone with a few counts. The genes are TRBV3-1 (or the pseudogene TRBV3-2) and TRBJ1-1, with a weak D call TRBD1 (6 bases). Germline V lookup: CDR1 LGHDT, CDR2 YNNKEL (reference sequence). Trimming removed 4 bases at V and 0 bases at J, with 9 bases between. CDR3 length: 14 amino acids. The CDR3 region is CASSPGQMNTEAFF. CDR3 nucleotide sequence: TGTGCCAGCAGCCCGGGACAAATGAACACTGAAGCTTTCTTT.

This clone showed up just a few times. V is TRBV4-1 and J is TRBJ2-7; 11 nucleotides align to TRBD2. The V and J ends lost 3 bases and 4 bases, in that order; junction bases with no gene match: 23. Germline V gene sequence: CDR1 MGHRA, CDR2 YSYEKL. The CDR3 consists of 21 residues. CDR3 amino acids: CASSHEPLGDGTSGQVYEQYF. The CDR3 coding sequence is TGCGCCAGCAGCCACGAACCCTTGGGGGACGGGACTAGCGGACAAGTTTACGAGCAGTACTTC.

The chain uses TRBV7-2 and TRBJ2-7, with D possibly being TRBD2 (6 bases). Trimming took 1 base from V and 6 from J, leaving 13 bases between them. This CDR3 has 14 residues. CDR1 is SGHTA, CDR2 FQGNSA, per germline. This chain's CDR3 is CASSLGVAVSEQYF. The CDR3 DNA reads as TGTGCCAGCAGCTTAGGTGTAGCGGTCTCCGAGCAGTACTTC.

V is TRBV7-9 and J is TRBJ1-2; 7 nucleotides align to TRBD1. Trimming at V came to 4 bases and at J to 3 bases, leaving 8 bases not matched to a gene. This CDR3 has 15 amino acids. From germline, CDR1 is SEHNR and CDR2 FQNEAQ (reference sequence). The CDR3 is CASSYDRDPHYGYTF. CDR3 nucleotides: TGTGCCAGCAGCTACGACAGGGACCCCCACTATGGCTACACCTTC.

The chain couples TRBV5-4 to TRBJ2-5, with 7 bases fitting TRBD1. The germline CDR1 and CDR2 sequences are SGHNT and YYREEE (reference sequence). Trimming removed 0 bases from V and 5 bases from J; junction bases left unmatched: 4. The CDR3 runs 14 residues. DNA for the CDR3: TGTGCCAGCAGCTTGGACAGGGGACGGGAGACCCAGTACTTC. Protein: CASSLDRGRETQYF.

DNA for the CDR3: TGTGCCAGCAGCCGTCTGCGGACAGGGAGTAAGGAACTGTTTTTT. Protein sequence: CASSRLRTGSKELFF. This chain joins TRBV6-6 and TRBJ1-4; TRBD1 aligns across 8 bases. J lost 12 bases, V lost 6 bases, and 15 bases had no gene match. Germline V gives CDR1 MNHNY, CDR2 SVGAGI (reference sequence). This CDR3 is built from 15 residues.

The chain employs TRBV7-2 and TRBJ2-2; no definite D call. The ends were cut back, 8 bases at V and 0 bases at J, with 10 bases in the middle. CDR1 and CDR2 (germline): SGHTA, FQGNSA. The CDR3 runs 14 residues. The CDR3 region has the DNA TGTGCCAGCGTGATGGAGCCGAACACCGGGGAGCTGTTTTTT. This translates into CASVMEPNTGELFF. The full variable domain, with the rest looked up from reference TRBV7-2 and TRBJ2-2, is GAGVSQSPSNKVTEKGKDVELRCDPISGHTALYWYRQSLGQGLEFLIYFQGNSAPDKSGLPSDRFSAERTGGSVSTLTIQRTQQEDSAVYLCASVMEPNTGELFFGEGSRLTVL.

The chain couples TRBV5-1 to TRBJ1-6; 10 bases map to TRBD1. The junction had 2 bases not matched to a gene; V was cut back by 0 bases and J by 8 bases. Germline-derived CDR1 and CDR2 are SGHRS and YFSETQ. CDR3 length: 15 amino acids. CDR3 amino acids: CASSLGDRGHSPLHF. The CDR3 DNA reads TGCGCCAGCAGCTTGGGGGACAGGGGCCATTCACCCCTCCACTTT.

This clone was detected a few times. V is TRBV29-1 and J is TRBJ2-7; possible D gene TRBD1, 6 bases. The CDR3 is 13 residues long. Trimming left V 7 bases short and J 5 bases short, with 18 bases between. Per germline, CDR1 SQVTM and CDR2 ANQGSEA. For the CDR3, the DNA is TGCAGCGCTGGGGCGACAGGTGGGCACGAGCAGTACTTC. It is translated as CSAGATGGHEQYF.

This clone was found once. The chain joins TRBV6-5 to TRBJ2-7, with TRBD1 matching over 7 bases. With V trimmed by 5 bases and J by 2 bases, 9 bases remained unmatched. There are 15 residues in the CDR3. Germline assignment: CDR1 MNHEY and CDR2 SVGAGI. Written as DNA, the CDR3 is TGTGCCAGCAGTATAACGACAGGGTTGCCCTACGAGCAGTACTTC. It is translated as CASSITTGLPYEQYF.

This clone was seen a handful of times. This chain joins TRBV2 and TRBJ1-3; D remains unclear. Germline V gene sequence: CDR1 SNHLY, CDR2 FYNNEI. CDR3 length: 13 amino acids. V was cut by 5 bases and J by 0 bases, with 5 bases left in between. CDR3 protein: CASSPSSGNTIYF. For the CDR3, the DNA is TGTGCCAGCAGTCCTAGCTCTGGAAACACCATATATTTT.

The chain is built from TRBV7-8 and TRBJ2-1; no firm D call. The V gene lost 4 bases and the J gene lost 0 bases, with 13 bases spanning the gap. The CDR3 contains 16 residues. The germline CDR1 and CDR2 sequences are SGHVS and FQNEAQ. CDR3 coding DNA: TGTGCCAGCAGCTCCTTTCTCCGGAGCTCCTACAATGAGCAGTTCTTC. Translation: CASSSFLRSSYNEQFF.

This clone was observed a handful of times. The V call is TRBV27, the J call TRBJ2-1, with 12 bases identical to TRBD2. CDR3 length: 15 amino acids. Germline lookup yields CDR1 MNHEY and CDR2 SMNVEV (reference sequence). Trimming cost V 4 bases and J 5 bases; bases outside gene matches: 3. CDR3 coding DNA: TGTGCCAGCAGTTACGGACTAGCGGGAAACAATGAGCAGTTCTTC. This codes for CASSYGLAGNNEQFF.

V gene TRBV13 combines with J gene TRBJ2-3; possible D gene TRBD2, 7 bases. V was trimmed by 4 bases and J by 0 bases, leaving 17 bases between them. CDR1 is PRHDT and CDR2 is FYEKMQ in the germline V gene (reference sequence). The CDR3 extends over 17 amino acids. This CDR3 reads CASSSEWGRESTDTQYF. DNA for the CDR3: TGTGCCAGCAGCTCGGAATGGGGGCGGGAGAGCACAGATACGCAGTATTTT.